What follows are 25 T cell receptor beta chains derived from one specimen sequenced in a study of blood T cell repertoires in COVID-19. Some clones are missing from TCRdb's copy, which holds only in-frame ones; the method was immunoSEQ multiplex PCR. Of approximately 240,000 clones listed, around 80% are singletons. Sequenced input: peripheral blood. The receptors come from a human donor in a cohort sampled during active COVID-19.

This chain links TRBV27 with TRBJ1-3, with D maybe TRBD1 (5 bases). This CDR3 region has 15 residues. V was clipped by 0 bases and J by 4 bases, with 10 bases between them. Germline CDR1 is MNHEY and CDR2 is SMNVEV (reference sequence). This chain's CDR3 is CASSLSWGVGNTIYF. In DNA, the CDR3 is TGTGCCAGCAGTTTATCATGGGGGGTAGGAAACACCATATATTTT.

Here the CDR3 reads CSASVRSGETQYF. The CDR3 DNA follows: TGCAGTGCTAGTGTCCGGTCGGGGGAGACCCAGTACTTC. This chain connects TRBV20-1 to TRBJ2-5, with a tentative D call TRBD2 (5 bases). CDR1 is DFQATT and CDR2 is SNEGSKA in the germline V gene (reference sequence). Trimming took 3 bases from V and 5 from J, leaving 13 bases between them. This CDR3 has 13 residues.

This clone was counted only a few times. V and J are TRBV3-1 (or the pseudogene TRBV3-2) and TRBJ1-6; 9 positions match TRBD1. CDR1 LGHDT and CDR2 YNNKEL come from the germline V gene (reference sequence). Germline trimming cut 0 bases from V and 9 bases from J; bases unmatched to any gene: 3. The CDR3 runs to 15 residues. For the CDR3, the DNA is TGTGCCAGCAGCCAAGATTTGACAGGGGGTTCACCCCTCCACTTT. The encoded protein is CASSQDLTGGSPLHF.

V is TRBV6-5 and J is TRBJ1-6; the D is unclear. Germline V gene data show CDR1 as MNHEY and CDR2 as SVGAGI. The V end lost 8 bases, the J end lost 2 bases, and 10 bases lay between the germline ends. This CDR3 spans 14 amino acids. The CDR3: CASWEFAYNSPLHF. The CDR3 DNA follows: TGTGCCAGCTGGGAGTTCGCCTATAATTCACCCCTCCACTTT.

CDR3 in DNA: TGTGCCAGCAGCTTATCCAGGGGTGATCAGCCCCAGCATTTT. Its protein product is CASSLSRGDQPQHF. V gene TRBV7-9 combines with J gene TRBJ1-5, with D perhaps matching TRBD1 (6 bases). Germline loops: CDR1 SEHNR, CDR2 FQNEAQ (reference sequence). CDR3 length: 14 residues. Trimming left V 2 bases short and J 5 bases short, with 10 bases between.

The J gene is TRBJ2-1, the V gene TRBV5-6; D gene ambiguous. This CDR3 comprises 11 residues. In germline, CDR1 is SGHDT, CDR2 YYEEEE. V was cut by 0 bases and J by 12 bases, with 7 bases left in between. CDR3 in amino acids: CASSLGLVQFF. Here the CDR3 DNA reads TGTGCCAGCAGCTTGGGCCTAGTGCAGTTCTTC.

The gene calls are TRBV9 and TRBJ1-2; 10 bases line up with TRBD1. CDR3 length equals 13 residues. V was pared by 4 bases and J by 6 bases, with 3 bases of the junction left unmatched. Germline CDR1 is SGDLS and CDR2 is YYNGEE. The CDR3 loop reads CASSPGTGDGYTF. The CDR3 DNA reads as TGTGCCAGCAGCCCGGGGACAGGGGATGGCTACACCTTC.

V gene TRBV13 combines with J gene TRBJ2-5; perhaps TRBD1 as D (6 bases). The CDR3 is 15 residues long. Trimming removed 1 base from V and 0 bases from J, with 9 bases in between. Germline assignment: CDR1 PRHDT and CDR2 FYEKMQ (reference sequence). For the CDR3, the DNA is TGTGCCAGCAGCTTAGAGGGGGTTAACCAAGAGACCCAGTACTTC. Translating it yields CASSLEGVNQETQYF.

This chain uses TRBV5-1 with TRBJ2-7, with D maybe TRBD1 (6 bases). This CDR3 is 15 amino acids long. Deletions cut 6 bases from V and 5 bases from J, with 21 bases between. Looked up from germline, CDR1 is SGHRS and CDR2 is YFSETQ. The CDR3 here is CASTPLVPGEHEQYF. In DNA form, the CDR3 reads TGCGCCAGCACTCCTCTCGTCCCAGGGGAACACGAGCAGTACTTC.

This chain links TRBV6-4 with TRBJ1-3; possibly TRBD1 for D (6 bases). CDR1 MRHNA and CDR2 SNTAGT come from the germline V gene. This CDR3 spans 15 amino acids. The V end was cut by 3 bases, the J end by 0 bases, with 9 bases between. This chain's CDR3 is CASSEKGGSGNTIYF. The CDR3 DNA sequence: TGTGCCAGCAGTGAAAAAGGGGGCTCTGGAAACACCATATATTTT.

J is TRBJ1-1 and V is TRBV11-2; 8 positions agree with TRBD1. This CDR3 region has 14 residues. V shed 6 bases, J shed 4 bases, and the junction held 7 bases outside the gene matches. Looked up from germline, CDR1 is SGHAT and CDR2 is FQNNGV. The CDR3 here is CASRQPGTGTEAFF. The CDR3 DNA reads as TGTGCCAGCAGACAACCCGGGACAGGCACTGAAGCTTTCTTT.

This rearrangement joins TRBV19 to TRBJ2-5, with TRBD1 identical over 7 bases. V was pared by 1 base and J by 2 bases, with 7 bases of the junction left unmatched. CDR1 and CDR2 from the germline V gene are LNHDA and SQIVND (reference sequence). The CDR3 runs 16 residues. CDR3 protein: CASSIVTGHPQETQYF. CDR3 coding DNA: TGTGCCAGTAGTATAGTGACAGGGCACCCTCAAGAGACCCAGTACTTC.

This rearrangement joins TRBV5-1 to TRBJ1-6; D is perhaps TRBD1 (6 bases). The germline V and J ends were trimmed by 3 bases and 7 bases, with 17 bases remaining between them. Germline values: CDR1 SGHRS, CDR2 YFSETQ. This CDR3 is built from 16 residues. As DNA, the CDR3 is TGCGCCAGCAGCTACCTCGACAGGACAAGGAATTCACCCCTCCACTTT. Encoded protein: CASSYLDRTRNSPLHF.

V and J are TRBV27 and TRBJ2-6; possible D gene TRBD1, 6 bases. Germline CDR1 is MNHEY and CDR2 is SMNVEV (reference sequence). There are 14 residues in the CDR3. The germline V and J ends were trimmed by 4 bases and 2 bases, with 6 bases remaining between them. CDR3 in amino acids: CASSSGAGANVLTF. CDR3 DNA sequence: TGTGCCAGCAGTTCAGGGGCTGGGGCCAACGTCCTGACTTTC.

The genes are TRBV29-1 and TRBJ2-7; 7 nucleotides align to TRBD2. The CDR3 runs 13 residues. CDR1 and CDR2 (germline): SQVTM, ANQGSEA. V shed 4 bases and J 2 bases; nucleotides not matched to a gene: 5. CDR3 protein: CSVVLAPTYEQYF. For the CDR3, the DNA is TGCAGCGTTGTACTAGCGCCCACCTACGAGCAGTACTTC.

The rearrangement links TRBV6-5 to TRBJ2-1; D is possibly TRBD2 (5 bases). Germline assignment: CDR1 MNHEY and CDR2 SVGAGI. The V end was cut by 6 bases, the J end by 4 bases, with 16 bases between. The CDR3 loop spans 15 amino acids. DNA for the CDR3: TGTGCCAGCAGGGTTCACCTAGCTGCTTACAATGAGCAGTTCTTC. Amino acid sequence: CASRVHLAAYNEQFF.

The rearrangement links TRBV18 to TRBJ2-5, with 7 bases that match TRBD2. The CDR3 covers 13 residues. The germline V gene encodes CDR1 KGHSH and CDR2 LQKENI. Trimming removed 6 bases from V and 2 bases from J; junction bases left unmatched: 3. The DNA for the CDR3 is TGTGCCAGCTCGTGGGGGGGACAAGAGACCCAGTACTTC. Protein product: CASSWGGQETQYF.

The chain uses TRBV18 and TRBJ2-7; TRBD2 is a possible D gene (5 bases). The germline gives CDR1 KGHSH, CDR2 LQKENI. The V and J ends lost 2 bases and 6 bases respectively, with 17 bases between them. The CDR3 has 15 residues. For the CDR3, the DNA is TGTGCCAGCTCACCAGGGTCTAGGACTGTGTCCGAGCAGTACTTC. Translation: CASSPGSRTVSEQYF.

V is TRBV28 and J is TRBJ2-7; TRBD2 matches at 7 bases. This CDR3 has 15 residues. V gave up 6 bases and J gave up 1 base; unmatched junction bases: 9. In germline, CDR1 is MDHEN, CDR2 SYDVKM. CDR3 residues: CASSSSGGPSYEQYF. In nucleotides, the CDR3 is TGTGCCAGCAGCTCCTCGGGGGGTCCTTCCTACGAGCAGTACTTC.

This chain uses TRBV6-5 with TRBJ1-2; 8 bases fit TRBD1. The CDR3 is 15 residues long. Trimming cost V 4 bases and J 0 bases; bases outside gene matches: 4. Germline loops: CDR1 MNHEY, CDR2 SVGAGI. CDR3 protein: CASSSLQGANYGYTF. The CDR3 DNA sequence: TGTGCCAGCAGTTCACTACAGGGGGCTAACTATGGCTACACCTTC.

V gene TRBV7-2 combines with J gene TRBJ1-2; weak D call: TRBD1 (5 bases). The CDR3 extends over 14 amino acids. V lost 0 bases and J 4 bases, leaving 9 bases between the germline ends. The germline gives CDR1 SGHTA, CDR2 FQGNSA. CDR3 sequence (DNA): TGTGCCAGCAGCTTAGCGCAGGGTGGCTATGGCTACACCTTC. Protein: CASSLAQGGYGYTF. The variable domain in full, with the rest retrieved from reference TRBV7-2 and TRBJ1-2, is GAGVSQSPSNKVTEKGKDVELRCDPISGHTALYWYRQSLGQGLEFLIYFQGNSAPDKSGLPSDRFSAERTGGSVSTLTIQRTQQEDSAVYLCASSLAQGGYGYTFGSGTRLTVV.

The V and J genes are TRBV27 and TRBJ2-7; 9 positions match TRBD1. Germline CDR1 is MNHEY and CDR2 is SMNVEV (reference sequence). Trimming removed 5 bases from V and 5 bases from J; junction bases left unmatched: 10. The CDR3 runs 15 residues. CDR3 nucleotides: TGTGCCAGCAGTCGCACCGGGACAGGGTCCCACGAGCAGTACTTC. Encoded protein: CASSRTGTGSHEQYF.

The rearrangement links TRBV18 to TRBJ2-7; weak D call: TRBD1 (6 bases). The CDR3 is 13 residues long. The V and J ends lost 4 bases and 2 bases respectively, with 9 bases between them. Germline V lookup: CDR1 KGHSH, CDR2 LQKENI. Written as DNA, the CDR3 is TGTGCCAGCTCACTGGGGGCTGCCTACGAGCAGTACTTC. Its translation is CASSLGAAYEQYF.

The sample holds one count of this clone. The chain combines TRBV6-5 with TRBJ2-7, with D perhaps TRBD2 (5 bases). The V gene's germline CDR1 is MNHEY and CDR2 SVGAGI. The CDR3 loop spans 14 amino acids. V was cut by 0 bases and J by 3 bases, with 9 bases left in between. Here the CDR3 DNA reads TGTGCCAGCAGTTACTCGGGAGCAGGCTACGAGCAGTACTTC. It is translated as CASSYSGAGYEQYF.

V is TRBV2 and J is TRBJ2-3, with 9 bases fitting TRBD1. Unmatched junction bases numbered 4, after V lost 5 bases and J lost 1 base. The V gene's germline CDR1 is SNHLY and CDR2 FYNNEI. The CDR3 loop spans 15 amino acids. The CDR3 region is CASSLTGGGTDTQYF. The CDR3 nucleotides are TGTGCCAGCAGTTTGACAGGGGGTGGCACAGATACGCAGTATTTT. Full variable domain (outside the CDR3, taken from reference TRBV2 and TRBJ2-3): EPEVTQTPSHQVTQMGQEVILRCVPISNHLYFYWYRQILGQKVEFLVSFYNNEISEKSEIFDDQFSVERPDGSNFTLKIRSTKLEDSAMYFCASSLTGGGTDTQYFGPGTRLTVL.